This passage covers 32 T cell receptor beta chains from one sample sequenced in a study of post-analysis software for immune sequencing data. Libraries were made from TCR beta cDNA, and they carried unique molecular identifiers. Using its own MiXCR run on the PCR reads, TCRdb lists one record per CDR3 protein. Of 400,000 to 500,000 distinct CDR3 sequences detected, approximately 38% appear once; the ten largest clones hold approximately 7.1%. Their antigens are not known. The study's findings and limits: When patients were compared with controls, 4 or 5 TRBV segments were more frequent, TRBV5-6, TRBV5-1 and TRBV20-1 among them.

The sequenced sample was blood. All receptors derive from a girl aged 2 to 10 with multiple sclerosis.

This chain connects TRBV2 to TRBJ2-1; 11 bases map to TRBD2. CDR1 and CDR2 (germline): SNHLY, FYNNEI. This CDR3 is built from 18 residues. J lost 3 bases, V lost 1 base, and 8 bases had no gene match. CDR3 bases: TGTGCCAGCAGTGAAGATAGGGCCGGGACTAGCGGCTACAATGAGCAGTTCTTC. Protein product: CASSEDRAGTSGYNEQFF.

CDR3 loop: CAISESTVAGAGQPQHF. Here the CDR3 DNA reads TGTGCCATCAGTGAGTCGACCGTAGCGGGGGCAGGTCAGCCCCAGCATTTT. The chain uses TRBV10-3 and TRBJ1-5; D may be TRBD1 (6 bases). The CDR3 has 17 residues. Trimming cost V 0 bases and J 6 bases, with 18 bases left between them. Germline CDR1 and CDR2: ENHRY and SYGVKD.

This clonotype was seen more than once but under ten times. The chain joins TRBV25-1 to TRBJ2-3; the match to TRBD2 covers 14 bases. The V segment lost 2 bases and the J segment 5 bases; nucleotides outside the gene matches: 9. The CDR3 contains 18 residues. CDR1 is MGHDK, CDR2 SYGVNS, per germline. Here the CDR3 reads CASSERMGLAGDLDTQYF. The CDR3 DNA is TGTGCCAGCAGTGAACGGATGGGACTAGCGGGAGACTTAGATACGCAGTATTTT. Full variable domain (rest looked up from reference TRBV25-1 and TRBJ2-3): EADIYQTPRYLVIGTGKKITLECSQTMGHDKMYWYQQDPGMELHLIHYSYGVNSTEKGDLSSESTVSRIRTEHFPLTLESARPSHTSQYLCASSERMGLAGDLDTQYFGPGTRLTVL.

On this clonotype itself: At one end, the junction sequence differs from germline, possibly due to a read error. The V gene is TRBV7-7, the J gene TRBJ2-3, with 8 nucleotides matching TRBD1. The CDR3 has 15 residues. Germline values: CDR1 SSHAT, CDR2 FNYEAQ (reference sequence). CDR3 bases: TGTGTCAGCAGCCCTAGGACAGGGCCAGCAGATACGCAGTATTTT. It encodes CVSSPRTGPADTQYF.

This sequence joins TRBV7-3 and TRBJ2-7, with D unresolved. The CDR3 runs to 13 residues. The ends were cut back, 5 bases at V and 3 bases at J, with 11 bases in the middle. The germline gives CDR1 SGHTA, CDR2 FQGTGA. CDR3 DNA sequence: TGTGCCAGCAGCCCCGGTCCTGGCTACGAGCAGTACTTC. This translates into CASSPGPGYEQYF.

V and J are TRBV20-1 and TRBJ2-7, with TRBD2 as a possible D gene (6 bases). V dropped 7 bases and J dropped 2 bases, with 12 bases sitting between them. The CDR3 covers 12 residues. Germline CDR1 reads DFQATT; CDR2 reads SNEGSKA (reference sequence). The CDR3 loop reads CSGGRGTYEQYF. CDR3 DNA: TGCAGTGGAGGGCGGGGAACCTACGAGCAGTACTTC.

The rearrangement links TRBV9 to TRBJ2-1; 9 nucleotides match TRBD1. Germline V gene lookup returns CDR1 SGDLS and CDR2 YYNGEE. V dropped 3 bases and J dropped 7; count of bases not matched to a gene: 5. This CDR3 contains 14 residues. The CDR3 region has the DNA TGTGCCAGCAGCGCGGGACAGGGATGGAATGAGCAGTTCTTC. It yields the protein CASSAGQGWNEQFF.

Here the CDR3 reads CASSFLGEGRETQYF. Here the CDR3 DNA reads TGTGCCAGCAGTTTCTTGGGTGAGGGCCGAGAGACCCAGTACTTC. The chain employs TRBV28 and TRBJ2-5, with D possibly matching TRBD2 (5 bases). V was trimmed by 3 bases and J by 4 bases, leaving 15 bases between them. There are 15 residues in the CDR3. Germline lookup yields CDR1 MDHEN and CDR2 SYDVKM.

To note about this clonotype: Since a much larger clone is just one base distant, this may be a read error. The chain uses TRBV6-5 and TRBJ2-1, with D uncertain. Germline values: CDR1 MNHEY, CDR2 SVGAGI. The CDR3 sequence is 14 residues long. V lost 0 bases and J 7 bases, leaving 10 bases between the germline ends. This CDR3 is CASSYSTDRNEQFF. The CDR3 bases are TGTGCCAGCAGTTACTCGACGGATCGGAATGAGCAGTTCTTC.

The V call is TRBV7-6, the J call TRBJ2-1; TRBD2 agrees at 8 bases. This CDR3 is 16 amino acids long. Losses at the gene ends were 1 base for V and 7 bases for J; bases not matched to a gene: 9. CDR1 and CDR2 (germline): SGHVS, FNYEAQ. CDR3 DNA: TGTGCCAGCAGCTTAGAACCAGCGGGAGAGAGGAATGAGCAGTTCTTC. It yields the protein CASSLEPAGERNEQFF. Full variable domain (outside the CDR3, taken from reference TRBV7-6 and TRBJ2-1): GAGVSQSPRYKVTKRGQDVALRCDPISGHVSLYWYRQALGQGPEFLTYFNYEAQQDKSGLPNDRFSAERPEGSISTLTIQRTEQRDSAMYRCASSLEPAGERNEQFFGPGTRLTVL.

This sequence joins TRBV29-1 and TRBJ2-5, with unresolved D. The germline CDR1 and CDR2 sequences are SQVTM and ANQGSEA. The CDR3 is 14 amino acids. V was shortened by 6 bases and J by 0 bases, with 14 bases between the two germline ends. CDR3 nucleotides: TGCAGCGTCCTTTTCGTCACGTACCAAGAGACCCAGTACTTC. This sequence encodes CSVLFVTYQETQYF.

As to this clonotype: A read error may produce the germline difference seen at one junction end. The rearrangement joins TRBV20-1 to TRBJ1-1; 10 nucleotides agree with TRBD1. The germline V gene has CDR1 DFQATT and CDR2 SNEGSKA (reference sequence). There are 12 residues in the CDR3. CDR3 sequence: CSAINGDRGPFF. CDR3 DNA: TGCAGCGCTATTAACGGGGACAGGGGACCTTTCTTT.

This rearrangement joins TRBV3-1 to TRBJ2-3; D is tentatively TRBD1 or TRBD2 (6 bases each). The germline V and J ends were trimmed by 4 bases and 8 bases, with 13 bases remaining between them. The CDR3 runs to 13 residues. Germline lookup yields CDR1 LGHDT and CDR2 YNNKEL (reference sequence). The chain's CDR3 is CASSPPGAGTQYF. The DNA of the CDR3 is TGTGCCAGCAGCCCCCCGGGGGCCGGTACGCAGTATTTT.

V gene TRBV7-2 combines with J gene TRBJ2-3; TRBD1 or TRBD2 may be the D gene (6 bases each). This CDR3 comprises 13 residues. Looked up from germline, CDR1 is SGHTA and CDR2 is FQGNSA. The germline V and J ends were trimmed by 4 bases and 4 bases, with 9 bases remaining between them. CDR3: CASSSEGADTQYF. In DNA, the CDR3 is TGTGCCAGCAGCTCGGAGGGGGCAGATACGCAGTATTTT.

The rearrangement uses TRBV28 and TRBJ2-7; 8 bases line up with TRBD2. This CDR3 comprises 16 residues. Germline-derived CDR1 and CDR2 are MDHEN and SYDVKM. Germline trimming cut 3 bases from V and 2 bases from J; bases unmatched to any gene: 9. The CDR3 region has the DNA TGTGCCAGCAGTTTGGACCCGAGCGGGAGTGCCTACGAGCAGTACTTC. It is translated as CASSLDPSGSAYEQYF.

The V call is TRBV28, the J call TRBJ2-5, with 11 bases aligning to TRBD2. This CDR3 is built from 16 residues. With 8 bases clipped from V and 1 base from J, the junction kept 9 bases outside the gene matches. CDR1 is MDHEN, CDR2 SYDVKM, per germline. The CDR3 nucleotides read TGTGCCAGCTCCGGGGGACTAGCGGCAACCCAAGAGACCCAGTACTTC. Its protein is CASSGGLAATQETQYF.

The V call is TRBV7-9, the J call TRBJ2-7; D assignment may be TRBD1 or TRBD2 (5 bases each). This CDR3 has 14 amino acids. The ends were cut back, 1 base at V and 1 base at J, with 8 bases in the middle. Germline-derived CDR1 and CDR2 are SEHNR and FQNEAQ (reference sequence). This CDR3 reads CASSLVEGSYEQYF. Here the CDR3 DNA reads TGTGCCAGCAGCTTAGTTGAGGGGTCCTACGAGCAGTACTTC.

Worth noting for this clonotype: An end of the junction does not agree with germline; a read error may underlie this. The V call is TRBV6-6, the J call TRBJ2-7; D tentatively reads TRBD1 or TRBD2 (5 bases each). The CDR3 extends over 14 amino acids. Germline lookup yields CDR1 MNHNY and CDR2 SVGAGI (reference sequence). In nucleotides, the CDR3 is TGTGCCGGCAGTTACGGGGACCCCTCCTACGAGCAGTACTTC. Encoded protein: CAGSYGDPSYEQYF.

This clonotype has only a few counts. V gene TRBV7-7 combines with J gene TRBJ2-1; D is possibly TRBD1 (5 bases). Per the germline V gene, CDR1 is SSHAT and CDR2 is FNYEAQ (reference sequence). CDR3 size: 15 residues. The V gene lost 0 bases and the J gene lost 5 bases, with 11 bases spanning the gap. CDR3: CASSLAPQDNNEQFF. In nucleotides, the CDR3 is TGTGCCAGCAGCTTAGCCCCTCAGGACAACAATGAGCAGTTCTTC.

V usage is TRBV29-1 and J usage is TRBJ1-1, with no clear D. Germline V gives CDR1 SQVTM, CDR2 ANQGSEA. The germline V and J ends were trimmed by 5 bases and 0 bases, with 10 bases remaining between them. The length of the CDR3 is 13 residues. The chain's CDR3 is CSVNGRMNTEAFF. In DNA, the CDR3 is TGCAGCGTTAATGGGCGCATGAACACTGAAGCTTTCTTT.

The chain links TRBV10-3 to TRBJ1-5, with D tentatively TRBD1 (5 bases). V shed 7 bases and J shed 6 bases, with 13 bases lying between them. This CDR3 is built from 13 residues. Germline CDR1 ENHRY, CDR2 SYGVKD. CDR3 coding DNA: TGTGCCATCAAGGAGGGGACCGGTCAGCCCCAGCATTTT. Translating gives CAIKEGTGQPQHF.

The chain couples TRBV10-3 to TRBJ1-5; TRBD1 is a possible D gene (6 bases). The germline V gene has CDR1 ENHRY and CDR2 SYGVKD. V lost 4 bases, J lost 5 bases, and 15 bases lay in between. There are 15 residues in the CDR3. The CDR3 loop is CAISGFGTTDQPQHF. Here the CDR3 DNA reads TGTGCCATCAGTGGATTCGGGACAACTGATCAGCCCCAGCATTTT.

This clonotype was detected a few times. The J gene is TRBJ1-5, the V gene TRBV20-1; TRBD1 matches 11 bases. V lost 5 bases to trimming and J lost 7 bases; unmatched junction nucleotides: 4. The CDR3 extends over 13 amino acids. Germline values: CDR1 DFQATT, CDR2 SNEGSKA (reference sequence). The CDR3 sequence: CSAGQGAFQPQHF. The CDR3 DNA sequence: TGCAGTGCTGGACAGGGGGCGTTCCAGCCCCAGCATTTT.

The chain recombines TRBV4-1 with TRBJ2-4; 10 bases map to TRBD1. In germline, CDR1 is MGHRA, CDR2 YSYEKL. V lost 1 base to trimming and J lost 1 base; unmatched junction nucleotides: 1. The CDR3 consists of 16 residues. CDR3 coding DNA: TGCGCCAGCAGCCAAGCGGGACAGGGGGCCAAAAACATTCAGTACTTC. It encodes CASSQAGQGAKNIQYF.

This clonotype was counted between two and nine times. The rearrangement uses TRBV20-1 and TRBJ1-2; D uncertain. This CDR3 comprises 14 residues. In germline, CDR1 is DFQATT, CDR2 SNEGSKA (reference sequence). Trimming took 5 bases from V and 2 from J, leaving 15 bases between them. CDR3 coding DNA: TGCAGTGCTCCCCCCAACCTTCGAAACTATGGCTACACCTTC. As protein: CSAPPNLRNYGYTF.

V is TRBV5-1 and J is TRBJ1-5, with D maybe TRBD1 (6 bases). V lost 0 bases to trimming and J lost 6 bases, with 13 bases between them. Germline V CDR1 and CDR2: SGHRS, YFSETQ. CDR3 length: 15 residues. CDR3 sequence reads: CASSLGGARGQPQHF. DNA for the CDR3: TGCGCCAGCAGCTTGGGGGGGGCGCGAGGTCAGCCCCAGCATTTT.

V gene TRBV12-3 or TRBV12-4 combines with J gene TRBJ2-3; D unclear. CDR3 length equals 10 residues. Trimming cost V 5 bases and J 7 bases, with 4 bases left between them. CDR3 sequence (DNA): TGTGCCAGCAGTCCTAATACGCAGTATTTT. Amino acids: CASSPNTQYF.

The chain links TRBV27 to TRBJ1-2, with D maybe TRBD1 (5 bases). CDR3 size: 15 residues. Trimming removed 2 bases at V and 3 bases at J, with 13 bases between. Germline V gives CDR1 MNHEY, CDR2 SMNVEV (reference sequence). CDR3 bases: TGTGCCAGCAGTTTAGGGGGTTGGACGTACTATGGCTACACCTTC. Translating gives CASSLGGWTYYGYTF.

This clonotype turned up a few times. This chain joins TRBV2 and TRBJ1-2; D might be TRBD1 (6 bases). CDR1 is SNHLY, CDR2 FYNNEI, per germline. The V end was cut by 5 bases, the J end by 8 bases, with 12 bases between. The CDR3 sequence is 12 residues long. This CDR3 reads CASSPQGYGYTF. The CDR3 nucleotides are TGTGCCAGCAGTCCCCAGGGGTACGGCTACACCTTC.

The chain links TRBV28 to TRBJ2-5; D gene uncertain. The CDR3 runs to 12 residues. Deletions cut 5 bases from V and 11 bases from J, with 15 bases between. Germline V gene lookup returns CDR1 MDHEN and CDR2 SYDVKM. This CDR3 is CASSLYAPPQYF. In DNA form, the CDR3 reads TGTGCCAGCAGTCTCTACGCTCCACCACAGTACTTC.

This chain uses TRBV18 with TRBJ2-7; 9 positions match TRBD1. Germline V CDR1 and CDR2: KGHSH, LQKENI. The V gene end was trimmed by 3 bases and the J gene end by 2 bases; junction bases not matched to a gene: 8. The CDR3 covers 16 residues. The CDR3 nucleotides are TGTGCCAGCTCACCTTCCGGGACAGGGTTGACCTACGAGCAGTACTTC. Residues: CASSPSGTGLTYEQYF.

This clonotype was counted only a few times. The rearrangement joins TRBV28 to TRBJ2-1; 8 nucleotides line up with TRBD1. The CDR3 is 12 residues long. Trimming at V came to 6 bases and at J to 10 bases, leaving 5 bases not matched to a gene. CDR1 MDHEN and CDR2 SYDVKM come from the germline V gene. DNA of the CDR3: TGTGCCAGCAGCGAACAGGGGGAGGAGCAGTTCTTC. This translates into CASSEQGEEQFF.